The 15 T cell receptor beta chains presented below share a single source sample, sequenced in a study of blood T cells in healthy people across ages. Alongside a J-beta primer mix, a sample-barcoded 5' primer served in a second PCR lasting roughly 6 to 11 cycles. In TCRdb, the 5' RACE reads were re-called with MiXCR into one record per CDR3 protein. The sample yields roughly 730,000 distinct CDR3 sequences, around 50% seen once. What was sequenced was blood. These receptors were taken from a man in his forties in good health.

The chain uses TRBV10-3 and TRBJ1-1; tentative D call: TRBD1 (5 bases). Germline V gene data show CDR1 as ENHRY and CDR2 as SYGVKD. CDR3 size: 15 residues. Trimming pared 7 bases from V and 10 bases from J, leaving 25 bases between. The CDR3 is CAIKGAGLVGVGAFF. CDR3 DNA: TGTGCCATCAAAGGGGCAGGCTTAGTTGGTGTCGGAGCTTTCTTT.

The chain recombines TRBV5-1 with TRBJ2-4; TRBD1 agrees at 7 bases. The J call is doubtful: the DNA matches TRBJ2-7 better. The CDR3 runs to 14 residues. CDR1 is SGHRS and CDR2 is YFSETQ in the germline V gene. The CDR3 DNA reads TGCGCCAGCAGTAGGCAAGGGACAGCCTACGAGCAGTACTTC. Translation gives CASSRQGTAYEQYF.

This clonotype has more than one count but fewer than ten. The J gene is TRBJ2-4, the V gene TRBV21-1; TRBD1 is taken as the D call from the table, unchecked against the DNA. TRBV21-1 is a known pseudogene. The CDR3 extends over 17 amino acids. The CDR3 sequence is CASSKVKGARTKNIQYF. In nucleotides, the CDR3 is TGTGCCAGCAGCAAAGTGAAGGGGGCGAGGACCAAAAACATTCAGTACTTC.

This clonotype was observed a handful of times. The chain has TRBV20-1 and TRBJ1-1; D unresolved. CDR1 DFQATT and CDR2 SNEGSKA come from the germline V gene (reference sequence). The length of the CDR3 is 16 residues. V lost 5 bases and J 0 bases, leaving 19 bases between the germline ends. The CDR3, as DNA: TGCAGTGCTCCCGGCCTGCTCCAGCTTATGAACACTGAAGCTTTCTTT. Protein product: CSAPGLLQLMNTEAFF.

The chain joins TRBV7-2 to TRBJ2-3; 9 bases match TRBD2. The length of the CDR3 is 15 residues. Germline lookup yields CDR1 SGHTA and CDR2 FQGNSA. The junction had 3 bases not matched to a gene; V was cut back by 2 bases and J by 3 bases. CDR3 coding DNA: TGTGCCAGCAGCTTATGGGCGGGGGGGACAGATACGCAGTATTTT. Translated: CASSLWAGGTDTQYF.

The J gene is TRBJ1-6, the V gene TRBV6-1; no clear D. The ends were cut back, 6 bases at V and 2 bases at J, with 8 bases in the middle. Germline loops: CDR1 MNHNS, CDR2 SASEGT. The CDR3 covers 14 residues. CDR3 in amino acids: CASSETTYNSPLHF. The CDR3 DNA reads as TGTGCCAGCAGCGAAACAACCTATAATTCACCCCTCCACTTT.

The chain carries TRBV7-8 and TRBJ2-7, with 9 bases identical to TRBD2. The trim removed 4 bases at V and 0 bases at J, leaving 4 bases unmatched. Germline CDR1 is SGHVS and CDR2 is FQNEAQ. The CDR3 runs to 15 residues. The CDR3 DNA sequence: TGTGCCAGCAGCTACCTAGCGGGACCCTCCTACGAGCAGTACTTC. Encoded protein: CASSYLAGPSYEQYF.

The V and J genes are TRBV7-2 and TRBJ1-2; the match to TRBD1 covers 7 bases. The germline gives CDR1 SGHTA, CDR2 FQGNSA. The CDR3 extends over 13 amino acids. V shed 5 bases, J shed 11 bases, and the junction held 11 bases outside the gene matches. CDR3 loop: CASSPLGQAQYTF. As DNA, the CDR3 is TGTGCCAGCAGCCCATTAGGACAGGCTCAATACACCTTC.

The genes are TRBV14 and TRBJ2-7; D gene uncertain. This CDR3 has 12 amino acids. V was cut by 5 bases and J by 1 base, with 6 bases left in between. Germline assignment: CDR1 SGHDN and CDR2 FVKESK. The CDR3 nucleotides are TGTGCCAGCAGCAAGAGGTCCTACGAGCAGTACTTC. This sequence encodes CASSKRSYEQYF. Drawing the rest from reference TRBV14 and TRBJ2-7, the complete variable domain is EAGVTQFPSHSVIEKGQTVTLRCDPISGHDNLYWYRRVMGKEIKFLLHFVKESKQDESGMPNNRFLAERTGGTYSTLKVQPAELEDSGVYFCASSKRSYEQYFGPGTRLTVT.

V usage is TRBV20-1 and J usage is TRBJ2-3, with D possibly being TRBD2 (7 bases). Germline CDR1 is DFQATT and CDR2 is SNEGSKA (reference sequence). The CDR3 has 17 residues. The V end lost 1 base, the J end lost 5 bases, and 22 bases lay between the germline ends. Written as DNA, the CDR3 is TGCAGTGCTAGAGTAACCCTTGGGGGGGGCTATGGAGATACGCAGTATTTT. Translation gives CSARVTLGGGYGDTQYF.

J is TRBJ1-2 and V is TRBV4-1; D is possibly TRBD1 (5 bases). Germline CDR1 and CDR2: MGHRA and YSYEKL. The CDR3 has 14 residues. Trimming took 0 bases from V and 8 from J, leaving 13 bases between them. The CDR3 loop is CASSQERQGRGYTF. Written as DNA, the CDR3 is TGCGCCAGCAGCCAAGAACGGCAGGGTAGAGGCTACACCTTC.

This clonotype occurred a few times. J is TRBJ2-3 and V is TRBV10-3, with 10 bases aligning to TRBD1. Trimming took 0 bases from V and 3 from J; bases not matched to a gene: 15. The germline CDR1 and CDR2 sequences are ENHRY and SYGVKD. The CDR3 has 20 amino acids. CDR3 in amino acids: CAISESISGTTGGYTDTQYF. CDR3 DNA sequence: TGTGCCATCAGTGAGTCCATAAGCGGAACGACAGGGGGCTATACAGATACGCAGTATTTT.

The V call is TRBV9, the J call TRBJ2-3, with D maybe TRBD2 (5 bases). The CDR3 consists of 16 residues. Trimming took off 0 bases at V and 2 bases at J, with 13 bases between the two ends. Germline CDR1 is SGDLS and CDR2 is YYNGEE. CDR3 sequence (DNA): TGTGCCAGCAGCGTAGCGGACTTTATCAACACAGATACGCAGTATTTT. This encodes CASSVADFINTDTQYF.

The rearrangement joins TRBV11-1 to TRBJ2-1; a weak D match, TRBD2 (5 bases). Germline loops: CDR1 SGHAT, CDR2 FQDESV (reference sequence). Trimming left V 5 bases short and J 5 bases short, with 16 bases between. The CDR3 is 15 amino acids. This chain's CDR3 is CASSRLNSADNEQFF. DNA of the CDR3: TGTGCCAGCAGCCGGTTAAATAGCGCCGACAATGAGCAGTTCTTC.

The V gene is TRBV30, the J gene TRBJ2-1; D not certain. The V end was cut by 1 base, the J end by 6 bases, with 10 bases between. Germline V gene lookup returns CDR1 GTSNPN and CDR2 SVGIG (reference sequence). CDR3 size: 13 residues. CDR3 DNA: TGTGCCTGGAGTGGAAGATGGGGCAATGAGCAGTTCTTC. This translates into CAWSGRWGNEQFF.